This T cell receptor beta chain comes out of a study of blood T cell repertoires in COVID-19. Looking at the study overall: Researchers got acute and convalescent COVID-19 samples from the United States, Italy and Spain.

The CDR3 is made up of 16 amino acids. V shed 5 bases, J shed 7 bases, and the junction held 12 bases outside the gene matches. Germline V gene data show CDR1 as SGHKS and CDR2 as YYEKEE (reference sequence). Per the study methods: Estimated nucleated cell counts came from reference gene primer amplification. Sequencing used immunoSEQ multiplex PCR; TCRdb keeps in-frame clones, though not all of them. V, J and clone size reflect that table, while D and trimming were determined from the DNA. Here the sample spans about 160,000 clones, more than 75% being singletons. This clone was picked up many times.

Sequences were obtained from peripheral blood. This chain connects TRBV5-5 to TRBJ1-6, with TRBD1 identical over 7 bases. This sequence originates from a man in his forties with acute or convalescent COVID-19. As DNA, the CDR3 is TGTGCCAGCAGTACCCGACCACAGGGGTTAAATTCACCCCTCCACTTT. It translates to CASSTRPQGLNSPLHF.